This TCR beta chain came from a study of T cell responses to AZD1222 COVID-19 vaccine. General observations from the study: Vaccine-associated CD4 TCRs spanned spike, dominant at 160-218 and 743-854. Seropositive status at baseline applied to only a handful of AZD1222 recipients. Sampled repertoires all dated from after the peak T cell response. Most donors were white British, females outnumbered males, and clonal diversity was possibly underestimated.

Sequencing was performed with immunoSEQ multiplex PCR; in TCRdb, only in-frame clones are kept and a portion is missing. The sample includes 150,000 or so clones, more than 80% of them seen just once. V was trimmed by 5 bases and J by 0 bases, leaving 5 bases between them. Germline V gives CDR1 MNHEY, CDR2 SVGAGI. CDR3 length equals 13 residues. Of note for this clone: The antigen remains unidentified. The same CDR3 can be traced to other DNA sequences in this sample.

Sequencing used peripheral blood, obtained on day 0 of MenACWY control vaccination. The TCR originated in an adult in good health. This chain connects TRBV6-5 to TRBJ1-5, with a tentative D call TRBD1 (5 bases). The DNA of the CDR3 is TGTGCCAGCAGTAGGGGTAGCAATCAGCCCCAGCATTTT. Amino acid sequence: CASSRGSNQPQHF.